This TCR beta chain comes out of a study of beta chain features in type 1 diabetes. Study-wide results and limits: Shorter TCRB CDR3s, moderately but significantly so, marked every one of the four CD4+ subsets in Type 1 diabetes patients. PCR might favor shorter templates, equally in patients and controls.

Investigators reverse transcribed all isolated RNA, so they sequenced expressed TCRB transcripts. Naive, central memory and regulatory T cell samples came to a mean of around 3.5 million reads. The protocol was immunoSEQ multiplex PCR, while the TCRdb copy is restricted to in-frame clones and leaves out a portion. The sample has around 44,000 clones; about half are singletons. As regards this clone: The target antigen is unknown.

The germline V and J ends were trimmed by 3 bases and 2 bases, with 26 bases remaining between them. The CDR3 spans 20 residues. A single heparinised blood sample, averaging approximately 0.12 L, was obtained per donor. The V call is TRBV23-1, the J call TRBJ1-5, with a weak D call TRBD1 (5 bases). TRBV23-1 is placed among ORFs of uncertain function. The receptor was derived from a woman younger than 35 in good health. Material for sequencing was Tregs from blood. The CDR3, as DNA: TGCGCCAGCAGTCATCCCCCGCGGACACGGATAGAGCAGTGCAATCAGCCCCAGCATTTT. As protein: CASSHPPRTRIEQCNQPQHF.